This T cell receptor (beta chain) is drawn from a study of T cell responses to AZD1222 COVID-19 vaccine (dated by TCRdb to the early 2020s). Notes on the research overall: TCR sequencing covered more than 230 trial participants: about 210 given two doses of AZD1222 and some 25 given two doses of MenACWY control vaccine. Trial participants were enrolled by age into subgroups of 18-55, 56-69 and 70-plus years, and about 150, 27 and 61 TCR-sequenced participants, respectively, were included in these subgroups.

As regards this clone: Its antigen remains undetermined. Per-nucleotide qualities are absent, and no much larger clonotype sits a single base away.

Study-wide conclusions, independent of this receptor: Reportedly, close to half of the unique spike-specific TCRs recognized epitopes lying outside the regions that are mutated in the B.1.351 and B.1.1.7 variants. Vaccine-associated CD4 TCRs spanned the whole spike protein, with dominant responses in regions 160-218 and 743-854. Participants were mostly white British, with more females than males. The authors suggested clonal diversity may have been underestimated. Because no day 14 peak-response samples were available, the repertoires could be characterized only after the peak T cell response. After two AZD1222 doses, both the breadth and the depth of spike-specific TCRs were significantly higher than at day 0 and than in MenACWY recipients. The 56-69-year group was small, and its depth increase did not reach significance, likely because of low power. Only a handful of AZD1222 recipients were SARS-CoV-2 seropositive at baseline, limiting conclusions about previously exposed vaccinees.

The CDR3 regions of human TCRbeta chains were subjected to immunosequencing. The paper's processing steps were these. TCRs in the repertoires were matched against a reference library of SARS-CoV-2-specific TCRs that had been generated with the MIRA antigen-specificity platform. Breadth meant the fraction of unique TCRs that were SARS-CoV-2-associated, whereas depth meant the fraction of total T cells that were SARS-CoV-2-associated. Using the MIRA data, each spike-specific TCR was mapped to the spike region that the TCR reacts to and placed in a CD4 or CD8 class. Log10-transformed breadth and depth values were compared by one-way ANOVA with Sidak's multiple comparisons tests. Here the immuneACCESS table is served through TCRdb, limited to in-frame sequences with V and J called. Missing clones are a known gap in these copies; in checked studies unresolved V genes cover under half, and the rest lacks a known reason. That table furnishes V, J and clone size, whereas the DNA furnished D and trimming. The sample data list around 140,000 clones, and over 85% of these were observed just once. The leading ten clones occupy around 1% of the sample.

As encoded in the germline V gene (reference sequence), CDR1 is MNHEY while CDR2 is SMNVEV. The CDR3 holds 15 amino acids from the cysteine to the phenylalanine. CDR3 DNA only is kept here, 45 bases in frame from base 1. Trimming removed 2 bases from V and 4 bases from J, leaving 14 bases between the germline ends. The sample's time point, from its label and the paper: baseline before first vaccination. The intended sense of this specimen's treatment or condition label: meningococcal conjugate vaccine given as trial control. Samples from vaccinated people were obtained from the UK trials COV001 and COV002, which included a single-blind randomized controlled phase 2/3 trial of AZD1222 (ChAdOx1 nCoV-19) in healthy adults. For TCRbeta chain sequencing, PBMC samples were collected from trial participants at day 0 and at day 28 after the second dose.

This TCR was sampled from an adult in good health. Rearrangement joined TRBV27 to TRBJ1-1, and TRBD1 may be the D gene, going by 6 matching bases. The sample was peripheral blood, taken on day 0 of MenACWY control vaccination. The CDR3 protein sequence reads: CASSLNQGRGTEAFF. The DNA sequence is TGTGCCAGCAGTTTAAATCAGGGGAGGGGCACTGAAGCTTTCTTT.